What follows are 27 T cell receptor beta chains derived from one specimen sequenced in a study of immune heterogeneity within non-small cell lung tumors. Bulk tumor genomic DNA, around 600 ng per sample, was the template. Biopsies, several per primary tumor and spaced far apart, were collected during surgery. Patients underwent curative surgery for non-small cell lung cancer (untreated and newly diagnosed). For the TCR beta CDR3, multiplex PCR with 32 V and 13 J primers performed the amplification. Using its own MiXCR run on the multiplex PCR reads, TCRdb lists one record per CDR3 protein. Of a few thousand distinct CDR3 sequences listed, 25% to 30% are singletons. Source material: lung tumor tissue. All receptors derive from a man in his sixties with non-small cell lung cancer.

This clonotype is labeled as medium-sized (0.01 to 0.1%). This chain uses TRBV27 with TRBJ2-1, with D unresolved. CDR1 and CDR2 from the germline V gene are MNHEY and SMNVEV (reference sequence). Trimming pared 4 bases from V and 0 bases from J, leaving 7 bases between. The CDR3 loop spans 14 amino acids. The CDR3 sequence is CASSSHRSYNEQFF. The DNA of the CDR3 is TGTGCCAGCAGTTCCCACCGCTCCTACAATGAGCAGTTCTTC.

Concerning this clonotype: A read error may produce the germline difference seen at one junction end. This chain uses TRBV7-2 with TRBJ2-1; D is uncertain. Per the germline V gene, CDR1 is SGHTA and CDR2 is FQGNSA. The CDR3 contains 13 residues. In DNA, the CDR3 is TGTGCCAGCAGCTTGGACCTTAACAATGAGCGGTTCTTC. Protein sequence: CASSLDLNNERFF.

This clonotype was detected a few times. The junction departs from the called germline gene at one end, perhaps through a read error. The chain links TRBV18 to TRBJ1-2; possible D gene TRBD1, 5 bases. CDR1 and CDR2 (germline): KGHSH, LQKENI. The CDR3 extends over 15 amino acids. The chain's CDR3 is CASSPRVLQVLGCTF. The CDR3 DNA follows: TGTGCCAGCTCACCACGTGTCTTACAGGTCCTTGGCTGCACCTTC.

This clonotype has only one observation. A read error is possible here, since a much larger clone lies one base away. The gene calls are TRBV9 and TRBJ2-5, with D possibly being TRBD1 (6 bases). CDR1 is SGDLS, CDR2 YYNGEE, per germline. The CDR3 extends over 16 amino acids. CDR3 bases: TGTACCAGCAGCAACCCAGGGGTGGCACACCAAGAGACCCAGTACTTC. Protein product: CTSSNPGVAHQETQYF.

By frequency in the sample, this clonotype is medium-sized. This chain links TRBV20-1 with TRBJ2-7, with D tentatively TRBD2 (6 bases). The germline V gene encodes CDR1 DFQATT and CDR2 SNEGSKA (reference sequence). The CDR3 covers 12 residues. Trimming removed 5 bases from V and 4 bases from J, with 12 bases in between. The CDR3 sequence is CSAWRAGYEQYF. The DNA for the CDR3 is TGCAGTGCTTGGAGGGCCGGGTACGAGCAGTACTTC.

By frequency in the sample, this clonotype is medium-sized. This chain links TRBV9 with TRBJ2-3; D is uncertain. Germline assignment: CDR1 SGDLS and CDR2 YYNGEE. The ends were cut back, 1 base at V and 6 bases at J, with 9 bases in the middle. CDR3 length: 13 residues. The CDR3 DNA reads TGTGCCAGCAGCGTAACGTTAGTTGATACGCAGTATTTT. Its protein is CASSVTLVDTQYF.

About this clonotype: A much larger clone differs by one base, so this may be a read error. V and J are TRBV20-1 and TRBJ2-5; 7 nucleotides match TRBD2. From germline, CDR1 is DFQATT and CDR2 SNEGSKA (reference sequence). The CDR3 contains 15 residues. The DNA of the CDR3 is TGCAGTGCTGGAGATCTAGCGGAGGGCTGGGAGACCCAGTACTTC. This gives the protein CSAGDLAEGWETQYF.

In its sample, this clonotype was seen once. The junction shows a germline mismatch at one end, possibly a read error. This rearrangement joins TRBV4-2 to TRBJ1-1; D not certain. This CDR3 comprises 14 residues. Looked up from germline, CDR1 is LGHNA and CDR2 is YNFKEQ. The CDR3 sequence: CASSQDRASYEAFF. The CDR3 DNA sequence: TGTGCCAGCAGCCAAGATAGGGCGTCATATGAAGCCTTCTTT.

Within the sample, this clonotype is medium-sized. As DNA, the CDR3 is TGTGCCAGCAGCTTATCTACAGGGCTGGGACAGCCCCAGCATTTT. Translated: CASSLSTGLGQPQHF. The genes are TRBV7-2 and TRBJ1-5; TRBD1 might be the D (6 bases). The ends were cut back, 2 bases at V and 7 bases at J, with 15 bases in the middle. The length of the CDR3 is 15 residues. The germline CDR1 and CDR2 sequences are SGHTA and FQGNSA.

Judged by abundance, this clonotype is large. This CDR3 reads CASSLPKLYEQYF. The DNA for the CDR3 is TGCGCCAGCAGCTTGCCGAAACTCTACGAGCAGTACTTC. J is TRBJ2-7 and V is TRBV5-1; the D is unclear. V was pared by 1 base and J by 3 bases, with 8 bases between. Germline V gene sequence: CDR1 SGHRS, CDR2 YFSETQ. The CDR3 contains 13 residues. The full variable domain, completed using reference TRBV5-1 and TRBJ2-7, is KAGVTQTPRYLIKTRGQQVTLSCSPISGHRSVSWYQQTPGQGLQFLFEYFSETQRNKGNFPGRFSGRQFSNSRSEMNVSTLELGDSALYLCASSLPKLYEQYFGPGTRLTVT.

By share, this clonotype counts as medium-sized. The rearrangement uses TRBV6-1 and TRBJ2-2; D gene unclear. V gave up 5 bases and J gave up 6 bases, with 13 bases separating them. Germline lookup yields CDR1 MNHNS and CDR2 SASEGT. This CDR3 has 14 amino acids. The CDR3 bases are TGTGCCAGCAGTTCCCTCCGTGGGGCCGGGGAGCTGTTTTTT. This sequence encodes CASSSLRGAGELFF.

By its share, this clonotype is medium-sized (0.01 to 0.1%). The chain carries TRBV3-1 and TRBJ1-4, with D unclear. CDR3 length: 12 amino acids. The germline gives CDR1 LGHDT, CDR2 YNNKEL (reference sequence). The V and J ends lost 1 base and 6 bases respectively, with 3 bases between them. CDR3 region: CASSQGDEKLFF. In DNA, the CDR3 is TGTGCCAGCAGCCAAGGGGATGAAAAACTGTTTTTT.

This clonotype qualifies as medium-sized. The chain is built from TRBV2 and TRBJ2-6; D is unclear. The CDR3 spans 18 residues. Looked up from germline, CDR1 is SNHLY and CDR2 is FYNNEI. The V and J ends lost 2 bases and 2 bases respectively, with 16 bases between them. In nucleotides, the CDR3 is TGTGCCAGCAGTGAATTAACTCTGGCGCAGACTGGGGCCAACGTCCTGACTTTC. Residues: CASSELTLAQTGANVLTF.

This clonotype is labeled medium-sized. V gene TRBV6-1 combines with J gene TRBJ2-3; D gene uncertain. V was clipped by 5 bases and J by 2 bases, with 11 bases between them. CDR1 is MNHNS, CDR2 SASEGT, per germline. The CDR3 is 14 amino acids. The CDR3 DNA follows: TGTGCCAGCAGTTACCAGTATAACACAGATACGCAGTATTTT. This encodes CASSYQYNTDTQYF.

This clonotype is categorized as medium-sized. This rearrangement joins TRBV7-6 to TRBJ2-1, with TRBD2 as a possible D gene (5 bases). The germline V gene has CDR1 SGHVS and CDR2 FNYEAQ. Trimming pared 5 bases from V and 10 bases from J, leaving 9 bases between. The CDR3 has 11 amino acids. This CDR3 reads CASSPGNEQFF. CDR3 in DNA: TGTGCCAGCAGCCCCGGGAACGAGCAGTTCTTC.

By proportion, this clonotype is medium-sized. The chain has TRBV7-3 and TRBJ2-3; D uncertain. The CDR3 runs to 15 residues. V was cut by 5 bases and J by 4 bases, with 16 bases left in between. CDR1 SGHTA and CDR2 FQGTGA come from the germline V gene. The CDR3: CASSQSGQAADTQYF. As DNA, the CDR3 is TGTGCCAGCAGCCAGTCGGGCCAGGCGGCAGATACGCAGTATTTT.

A word on this clonotype: With a much larger clone just one base away, this may be a read error. This CDR3 is missing its conserved last phenylalanine or tryptophan, likely due to a read error. This sequence joins TRBV6-7 and TRBJ2-4, with 7 bases fitting TRBD2. TRBV6-7 is identified as an open reading frame with a role that is uncertain. The CDR3 has 15 amino acids. Trimming cost V 5 bases and J 0 bases; bases outside gene matches: 4. CDR3 region: CASSAIAGAKNIQYS. In nucleotides, the CDR3 is TGTGCCAGCAGTGCTATAGCGGGAGCCAAAAACATTCAGTACTCC.

By share, this clonotype ranks as medium-sized. The gene calls are TRBV7-9 and TRBJ1-2; unclear D gene. V dropped 5 bases and J dropped 5 bases, with 18 bases sitting between them. This CDR3 is built from 15 residues. Germline V gene sequence: CDR1 SEHNR, CDR2 FQNEAQ (reference sequence). In DNA, the CDR3 is TGTGCCAGCAGCCCATCGGGCCCTTCTACTTATGGCTACACCTTC. Its translation is CASSPSGPSTYGYTF.

This clonotype turned up a few times. V usage is TRBV24-1 and J usage is TRBJ2-1; tentatively, D is TRBD2 (6 bases). There are 16 residues in the CDR3. Trimming removed 2 bases at V and 6 bases at J, with 16 bases between. Germline V gene data show CDR1 as KGHDR and CDR2 as SFDVKD. The CDR3, as DNA: TGTGCCACCAGTGATTCTAGCGAGAGGAGCGGCAATGAGCAGTTCTTC. Protein: CATSDSSERSGNEQFF.

This clonotype is termed medium-sized (0.01 to 0.1%). This chain connects TRBV20-1 to TRBJ2-2; D ambiguous. The CDR3 consists of 13 residues. Germline CDR1 is DFQATT and CDR2 is SNEGSKA (reference sequence). The ends were cut back, 6 bases at V and 3 bases at J, with 11 bases in the middle. CDR3 amino acids: CSALGAHTGELFF. DNA of the CDR3: TGCAGTGCATTAGGAGCGCACACCGGGGAGCTGTTTTTT.

This clonotype appeared a few times. DNA for the CDR3: TGCGCCAGCAGCTTGGCCAGGACAGGGGCCGTCTACACCTTC. Translated: CASSLARTGAVYTF. The rearrangement links TRBV5-1 to TRBJ1-2; 9 nucleotides match TRBD1. The CDR3 runs 14 residues. The germline CDR1 and CDR2 sequences are SGHRS and YFSETQ. Trimming took 0 bases from V and 10 from J; bases not matched to a gene: 7.

In the case of this clonotype: At one end the junction does not follow the germline gene, possibly because of a read error. The chain employs TRBV19 and TRBJ1-6; D is perhaps TRBD1 (5 bases). This CDR3 region has 15 residues. Germline CDR1 LNHDA, CDR2 SQIVND (reference sequence). CDR3 bases: TGTGCCTCAGCGCATGTTGGAGGGGTAGATTCACCCCTCCACTTC. It codes for CASAHVGGVDSPLHF.

This clonotype is termed medium-sized (0.01 to 0.1%). The rearrangement links TRBV5-1 to TRBJ2-7; TRBD2 matches at 15 bases. The CDR3 contains 16 residues. After removal of 7 bases from V and 6 bases from J, the junction contained 11 bases not matched to a gene. CDR1 is SGHRS and CDR2 is YFSETQ in the germline V gene. The CDR3 DNA reads as TGCGCCAGCGCCGGGACTAGCGGGAGGAGTAGGCGCGAGCAGTACTTC. It is translated as CASAGTSGRSRREQYF.

This clonotype is medium-sized in the sample. This chain connects TRBV15 to TRBJ1-5; tentatively, D is TRBD1 (6 bases). V was cut by 0 bases and J by 5 bases, with 20 bases left in between. Per the germline V gene, CDR1 is LNHNV and CDR2 is YYDKDF (reference sequence). The CDR3 runs to 18 residues. CDR3 amino acids: CATSRELRGIFSDQPQHF. The CDR3 nucleotides are TGTGCCACCAGCAGAGAACTCAGGGGTATTTTTTCCGATCAGCCCCAGCATTTT.

This clonotype is judged medium-sized. Here the CDR3 DNA reads TGCAGTGGGCTGGGAGAGGCCTACGAGCAGTACTTC. It specifies CSGLGEAYEQYF. V and J are TRBV20-1 and TRBJ2-7, with a weak D call TRBD2 (5 bases). The CDR3 length is 12 residues. V gave up 7 bases and J gave up 2 bases, with 12 bases separating them. Germline values: CDR1 DFQATT, CDR2 SNEGSKA (reference sequence).

This clonotype rates as medium-sized (0.01 to 0.1%). The chain joins TRBV5-8 to TRBJ1-4; D might be TRBD1 (6 bases). CDR3 size: 15 residues. V was clipped by 7 bases and J by 8 bases, with 21 bases between them. In germline, CDR1 is SGHTS, CDR2 YDEGEE. This CDR3 is CASPPGGWRMEKLFF. The CDR3 DNA is TGTGCCAGCCCCCCCGGGGGCTGGAGAATGGAAAAACTGTTTTTT.

By sample fraction, this clonotype is medium-sized. The chain employs TRBV19 and TRBJ1-5; D call uncertain. This CDR3 is 14 amino acids long. Germline V CDR1 and CDR2: LNHDA, SQIVND (reference sequence). V was trimmed by 6 bases and J by 1 base, leaving 10 bases between them. CDR3 nucleotides: TGTGCCAGTAGCGATAGGAGCAGCAATCAGCCCCAGCATTTT. Encoded protein: CASSDRSSNQPQHF. Using reference TRBV19 and TRBJ1-5 for the parts outside the CDR3, the full variable domain is DGGITQSPKYLFRKEGQNVTLSCEQNLNHDAMYWYRQDPGQGLRLIYYSQIVNDFQKGDIAEGYSVSREKKESFPLTVTSAQKNPTAFYLCASSDRSSNQPQHFGDGTRLSIL.